What follows describes a single TCR beta chain. This sample stems from a study of long-term antiretroviral therapy in people with HIV. The germline V and J ends were trimmed by 4 bases and 3 bases, with 5 bases remaining between them. This CDR3 contains 11 residues. Germline lookup yields CDR1 SGHKS and CDR2 YYEKEE (reference sequence). At survey level, the immunoSEQ assay was run in its v3.0 version. The data were produced by immunoSEQ multiplex PCR, yet TCRdb's version contains in-frame clones alone and is incomplete. The data contain about 14,000 clones, 84% of them singletons. Here the sequenced sample was unsorted PBMCs, taken 0.4 years after starting antiretroviral therapy. The rearrangement uses TRBV5-5 and TRBJ2-7; D is ambiguous. This receptor was obtained from a man aged 30-40 years with HIV. The CDR3 region has the DNA TGTGCCAGCAGCGATGACTACGAGCAGTACTTC. Its translation is CASSDDYEQYF.